These 2 T cell receptor beta chains came from one sample sequenced in a study of preoperative IRX-2 immunotherapy in early breast cancer. The assay was immunoSEQ multiplex PCR, and TCRdb's table has in-frame clones only and misses some. The data show roughly 25,000 clones, around 96% seen once. Described treatment: preoperative locoregional IRX-2 cytokine immunotherapy. The sample was tumor tissue, taken after IRX-2 immunotherapy. The receptor set was obtained from a human donor with breast cancer.

In DNA, the CDR3 is TGTGCCAGCAGCTTAAACAGGGCCGACCACGAGCAGTACTTC. Translated: CASSLNRADHEQYF. The chain is built from TRBV11-2 and TRBJ2-7, with D possibly being TRBD1 (6 bases). The CDR3 runs to 14 residues. Germline V gives CDR1 SGHAT, CDR2 FQNNGV. The germline V and J ends were trimmed by 2 bases and 5 bases, with 13 bases remaining between them. Full variable domain (missing parts from reference TRBV11-2 and TRBJ2-7): EAGVAQSPRYKIIEKRQSVAFWCNPISGHATLYWYQQILGQGPKLLIQFQNNGVVDDSQLPKDRFSAERLKGVDSTLKIQPAKLEDSAVYLCASSLNRADHEQYFGPGTRLTVT.

This clone came up once. CDR3 amino acids: CASSRLALYEQYF. The CDR3 DNA reads TGTGCCAGCAGCCGACTAGCTCTTTACGAGCAGTACTTC. The rearrangement uses TRBV7-2 and TRBJ2-5; 7 positions agree with TRBD2. The DNA end is a closer match to TRBJ2-7, so the J assignment may be wrong. The germline V gene encodes CDR1 SGHTA and CDR2 FQGNSA. CDR3 length: 13 residues.